Listed below are T cell receptor beta chains from one sample, sequenced in a study of blood T cell repertoires in COVID-19. The table came from immunoSEQ multiplex PCR; TCRdb's copy has only in-frame clones and leaves some out. This sample carries over 600,000 clones, 80% to 90% of them seen once, and the ten largest clones take roughly 0.25%. The sequenced material came from peripheral blood. The receptors derive from a young woman with acute or convalescent COVID-19. CDR3s leave out the opening cysteine and the closing phenylalanine or tryptophan.

>TRBV9|TRBJ1-5
ASSTGMQPQH
>TRBV28|TRBJ1-4
ASTPGTGAPGDEKLF
>TRBV27|TRBJ1-1
ASSLSVGQGFHEAF
>TRBV7-8|TRBJ2-1
ASSLGAATYNEQF
>TRBV6-5|TRBJ1-2
ACRQTHNYGYT
>TRBV27|TRBJ1-2
ASSFLAVSGGYT
>TRBV29-1|TRBJ1-2
SGVLDKYGYT
>TRBV9|TRBJ1-4
ASSPGTGVREKLF
>TRBV3-1/TRBV3-2|TRBJ2-2
ASTPSRGEGPGELF
>TRBV19|TRBJ2-1
ASSIGTSFHNEQF
>TRBV6-1|TRBJ1-3
ASSDGVSGNTIY
>TRBV19|TRBJ1-2
ASSIPQGAGGYT
>TRBV11-2|TRBJ2-1
ASSSLPSEPQF
>TRBV3-1/TRBV3-2|TRBJ1-1
ASSQLREMNTEAF
>TRBV5-1|TRBJ1-1
ASSLADRLEAF
>TRBV11-2|TRBJ1-1
ASSSHGTGLEAF
>TRBV4-3|TRBJ1-5
ASSQHRGNQPQH
>TRBV6-6|TRBJ1-4
ASSLASLNEKLF
>TRBV6-5|TRBJ2-7
ASSYGAIGEQY
>TRBV27|TRBJ1-1
ASSLVAENTEAF
>TRBV5-5|TRBJ2-5
ASSLEGQGNVETQY
>TRBV25-1|TRBJ1-2
ASRDTGLYGYT